This TCR beta chain was found in a study of blood T cell repertoires in COVID-19. Under the authors' procedure: Scientists estimated how many nucleated cells there were by amplifying reference gene primers. Assay used: immunoSEQ multiplex PCR; TCRdb lists only in-frame clones, some missing. For V, J and clone size, that table is used; D and trimming come from the DNA. Of about 97,000 clones in the sample, around 87% were seen once. CDR1 SGHRS and CDR2 YFSETQ come from the germline V gene. The CDR3 length is 17 residues. V was pared by 1 base and J by 0 bases, with 10 bases of the junction left unmatched.

The receptor comes from a woman aged 25 to 39 with acute or convalescent COVID-19. The sequenced sample was peripheral blood. The chain recombines TRBV5-1 with TRBJ2-7; 7 bases align to TRBD1. The CDR3 bases are TGCGCCAGCAGCTTGATCTGGTCAGGACAGGACTCCTACGAGCAGTACTTC. The encoded protein is CASSLIWSGQDSYEQYF.